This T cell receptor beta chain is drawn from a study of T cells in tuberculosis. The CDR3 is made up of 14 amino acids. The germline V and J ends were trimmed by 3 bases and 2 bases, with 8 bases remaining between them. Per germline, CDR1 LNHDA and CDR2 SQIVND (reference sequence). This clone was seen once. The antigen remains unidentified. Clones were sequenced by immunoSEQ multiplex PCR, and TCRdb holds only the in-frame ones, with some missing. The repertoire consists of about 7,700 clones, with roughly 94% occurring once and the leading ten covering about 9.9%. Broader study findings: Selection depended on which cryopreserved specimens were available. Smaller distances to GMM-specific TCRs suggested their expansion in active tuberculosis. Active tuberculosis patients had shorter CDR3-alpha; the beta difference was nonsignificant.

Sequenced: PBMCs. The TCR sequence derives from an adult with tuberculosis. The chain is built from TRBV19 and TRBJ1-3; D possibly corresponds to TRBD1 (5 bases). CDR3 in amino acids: CASSMGLAGNTIYF. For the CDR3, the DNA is TGTGCCAGTAGTATGGGGCTAGCTGGAAACACCATATATTTT.